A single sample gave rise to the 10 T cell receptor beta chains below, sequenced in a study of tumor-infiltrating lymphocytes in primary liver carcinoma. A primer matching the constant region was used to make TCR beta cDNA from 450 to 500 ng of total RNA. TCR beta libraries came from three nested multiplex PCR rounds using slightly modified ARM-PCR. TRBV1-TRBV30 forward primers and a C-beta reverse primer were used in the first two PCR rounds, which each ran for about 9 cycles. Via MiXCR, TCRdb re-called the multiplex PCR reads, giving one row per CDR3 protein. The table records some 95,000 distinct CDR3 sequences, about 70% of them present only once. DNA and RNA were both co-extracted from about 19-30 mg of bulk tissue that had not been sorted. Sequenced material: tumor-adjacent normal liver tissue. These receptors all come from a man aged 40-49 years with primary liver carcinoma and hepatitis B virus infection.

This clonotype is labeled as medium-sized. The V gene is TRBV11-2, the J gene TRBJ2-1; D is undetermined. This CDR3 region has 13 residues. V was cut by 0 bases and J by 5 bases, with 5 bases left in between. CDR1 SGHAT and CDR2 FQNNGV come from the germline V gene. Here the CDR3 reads CASSLDINNEQFF. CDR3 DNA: TGTGCCAGCAGCTTAGATATCAACAATGAGCAGTTCTTC.

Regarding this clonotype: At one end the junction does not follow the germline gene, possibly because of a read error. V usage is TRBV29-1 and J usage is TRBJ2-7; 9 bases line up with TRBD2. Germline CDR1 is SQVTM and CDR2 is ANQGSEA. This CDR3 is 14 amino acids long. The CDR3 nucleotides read TGCAGCGTTGGGGGAGGTAGCGGGAGTCACGAACAGTACTTC. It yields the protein CSVGGGSGSHEQYF.

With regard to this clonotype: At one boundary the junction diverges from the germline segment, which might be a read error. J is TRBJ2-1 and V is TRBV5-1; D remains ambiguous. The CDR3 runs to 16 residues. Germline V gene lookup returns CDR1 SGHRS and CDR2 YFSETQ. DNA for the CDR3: TGCGCCAGCAGCTTGTCGGCCCTATCCTCCTACAATGAGCGGTTCTTC. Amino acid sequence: CASSLSALSSYNERFF.

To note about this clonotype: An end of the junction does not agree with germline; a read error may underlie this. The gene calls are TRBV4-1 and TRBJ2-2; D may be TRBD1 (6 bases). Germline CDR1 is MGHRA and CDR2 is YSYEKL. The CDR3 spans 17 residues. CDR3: CASSPRFRDTDTGELFF. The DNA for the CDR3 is TGCGCCAGCAGCCCGAGGTTCAGGGACACAGACACCGGGGAGCTATTCTTT.

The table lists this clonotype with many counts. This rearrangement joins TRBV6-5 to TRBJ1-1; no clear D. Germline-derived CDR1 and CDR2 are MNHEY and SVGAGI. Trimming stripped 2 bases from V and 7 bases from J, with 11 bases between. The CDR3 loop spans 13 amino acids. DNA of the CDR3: TGTGCCAGCAGTTACCTGGGAGGAGATGAAGCTTTCTTT. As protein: CASSYLGGDEAFF.

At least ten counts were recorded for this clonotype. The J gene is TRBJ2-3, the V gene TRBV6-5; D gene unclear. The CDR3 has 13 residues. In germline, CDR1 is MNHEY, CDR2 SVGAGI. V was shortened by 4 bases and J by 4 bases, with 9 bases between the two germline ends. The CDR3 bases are TGTGCCAGCAGTTCCCAGGCTCCAGATACGCAGTATTTT. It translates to CASSSQAPDTQYF.

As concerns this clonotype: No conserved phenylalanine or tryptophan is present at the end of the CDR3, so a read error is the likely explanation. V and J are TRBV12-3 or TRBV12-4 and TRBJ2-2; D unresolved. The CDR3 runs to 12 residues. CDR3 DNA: TGTACCAGCAGCTGGAGCACCGGGGAGCTGTTTATT. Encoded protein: CTSSWSTGELFI.

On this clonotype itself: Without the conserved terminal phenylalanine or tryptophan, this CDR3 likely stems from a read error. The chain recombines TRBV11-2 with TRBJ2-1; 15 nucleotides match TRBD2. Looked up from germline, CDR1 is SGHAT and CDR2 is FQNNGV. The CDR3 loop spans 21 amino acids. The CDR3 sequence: CASSLSYGLAGGKSSYNEQFL. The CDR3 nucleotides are TGTGCCAGCAGCTTATCATACGGACTAGCGGGAGGGAAGAGCTCCTACAATGAACAGTTCTTA.

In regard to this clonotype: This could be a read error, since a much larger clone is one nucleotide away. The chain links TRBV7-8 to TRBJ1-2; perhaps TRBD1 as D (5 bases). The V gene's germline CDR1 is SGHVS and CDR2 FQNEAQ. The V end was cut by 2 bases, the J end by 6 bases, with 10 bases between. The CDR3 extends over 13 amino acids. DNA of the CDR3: TGTGCCAGCAGCTTACTGGGGGTGGATGGCTACACCTTC. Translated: CASSLLGVDGYTF.

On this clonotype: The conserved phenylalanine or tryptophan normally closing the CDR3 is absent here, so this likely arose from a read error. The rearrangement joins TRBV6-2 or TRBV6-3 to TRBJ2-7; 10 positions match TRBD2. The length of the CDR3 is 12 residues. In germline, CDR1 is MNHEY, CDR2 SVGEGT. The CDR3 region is CASRTSGYEQYL. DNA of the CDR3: TGTGCTAGCAGGACTAGCGGATACGAGCAGTACCTC.